This T cell receptor (beta chain) was obtained from a study of PD-1 blockade in classical Hodgkin lymphoma. Study findings and constraints: CD8+ TCR diversity did not rise significantly by C4D1, unlike CD4+. Complete responders possessed baseline diversity comparable to newly diagnosed patients. Newly diagnosed patients were reported to exhibit reduced baseline TCR diversity relative to healthy donors.

This CDR3 has 13 residues. Germline V gene data show CDR1 as GTSNPN and CDR2 as SVGIG (reference sequence). V lost 0 bases and J 7 bases, leaving 9 bases between the germline ends. A remark on this clone: Its antigen is not known.

TCRdb's table, derived via immunoSEQ multiplex PCR, lists solely in-frame clones and lacks some. The repertoire holds over 85,000 clones, with 81% as singletons. Relapse after autologous stem cell transplantation occurred in every patient, and brentuximab vedotin exposure varied. The sample here was peripheral blood mononuclear cells (PBMCs), taken before the second cycle of nivolumab. The sequence derives from a human donor with classical Hodgkin lymphoma. This chain joins TRBV30 and TRBJ2-2, with D unclear. The CDR3 region is CAWSVFLGGELFF. CDR3 sequence (DNA): TGTGCCTGGAGTGTTTTTTTGGGCGGGGAGCTGTTTTTT.